Detailed here is one T cell receptor (beta chain). The data originate from a study of blood T cell repertoires in COVID-19. In the study overall: Nucleic acid was either cDNA or gDNA, and it came from T cells, B-cell-depleted T cells, or PBMCs.

TCRdb's table, derived via immunoSEQ multiplex PCR, lists solely in-frame clones and lacks some. The table includes 290,000 or so clones, around nine tenths detected once. The CDR3 is made up of 16 amino acids. Germline V lookup: CDR1 KGHDR, CDR2 SFDVKD. V dropped 2 bases and J dropped 3; count of bases not matched to a gene: 5. The receptor was derived from a man between 65 and 79 years old with acute or convalescent COVID-19. This chain links TRBV24-1 with TRBJ2-3; 9 positions match TRBD2. The material sequenced was peripheral blood. For the CDR3, the DNA is TGTGCCACCAGTGATTCCTTAGCGGGAGCAACAGATACGCAGTATTTT. Amino acids: CATSDSLAGATDTQYF.